Below, 5 T cell receptor beta chains from the same sample are listed, as sequenced in a study of radiotherapy plus CTLA-4 blockade in lung cancer (dated by TCRdb to 2016 to 2019). The library was obtained by the immunoSEQ multiplex PCR assay. TCRdb limited this immuneACCESS table to in-frame rearrangements with V and J called. A share of clones is missing; checked studies link under half to unresolved V genes, and the rest is unexplained. This sample lists some 60,000 clones; around 80% were detected once. The biggest ten clones account for around 17% of the sample. The source was peripheral blood, collected from a patient treated with radiotherapy plus ipilimumab. These receptors were taken from a human donor with non-small cell lung cancer who had a complete response to radiotherapy plus ipilimumab.

The J gene is TRBJ2-2, the V gene TRBV7-2; D gene ambiguous. This CDR3 has 15 residues. The ends were cut back, 1 base at V and 0 bases at J, with 6 bases in the middle. Per the germline V gene, CDR1 is SGHTA and CDR2 is FQGNSA. CDR3 nucleotide sequence: TGTGCCAGCAGCTTAGTTCAAACGAACACCGGGGAGCTGTTTTTT. Amino acids: CASSLVQTNTGELFF.

J is TRBJ1-2 and V is TRBV19; a weak D match, TRBD1 (5 bases). Germline V lookup: CDR1 LNHDA, CDR2 SQIVND (reference sequence). V lost 0 bases and J 7 bases, leaving 9 bases between the germline ends. The CDR3 is made up of 13 amino acids. The CDR3 region has the DNA TGTGCCAGTAGTATAGAAGGGGTCAGTGGCTACACCTTC. It yields the protein CASSIEGVSGYTF.

This clone is labeled as medium-sized. The chain recombines TRBV10-3 with TRBJ1-5; D is possibly TRBD1 (5 bases). V gave up 10 bases and J gave up 3 bases, with 16 bases separating them. CDR3 length: 14 residues. Germline-derived CDR1 and CDR2 are ENHRY and SYGVKD. The CDR3 is CATAQAGDNQPQHF. Here the CDR3 DNA reads TGTGCCACCGCACAGGCGGGGGACAATCAGCCCCAGCATTTT.

Remarks on this clone: At one end the junction does not follow the germline gene, possibly because of a read error. CDR3 sequence reads: CASSEAGAGTAQGF. CDR3 in DNA: TGTGCCAGCAGTGAAGCGGGGGCGGGCACCGCGCAGGGGTTT. The genes are TRBV6-1 and TRBJ1-6; a weak D match, TRBD1 (6 bases). CDR3 length equals 14 residues. Germline V gene lookup returns CDR1 MNHNS and CDR2 SASEGT.

This clone has only a few counts. The chain carries TRBV7-9 and TRBJ1-4; no definite D call. The germline CDR1 and CDR2 sequences are SEHNR and FQNEAQ (reference sequence). Trimming took 5 bases from V and 7 from J, leaving 14 bases between them. The CDR3 is made up of 14 amino acids. CDR3 residues: CASSQLREVEKLFF. The CDR3 DNA reads as TGTGCCAGCAGCCAATTGAGGGAGGTTGAAAAACTGTTTTTT.